This T cell receptor beta chain appears in the sequencing data of a study of cytomegalovirus exposure and HLA in healthy donors. The study, taken as a whole, reports: Reported findings show TCR beta sequences accurately forecast HLA-A and HLA-B alleles in most subjects. Later findings reportedly placed an Asian-associated ancestry cluster below the roughly 730-donor mean for N-insertions. Accounts indicate the classifier identified cytomegalovirus status with strong specificity and sensitivity. The study dropped some indistinguishable V segments, TRBV6-2 and TRBV6-3 among them.

The PCR employed 60 Vbeta primers together with 13 Jbeta primers. Sequencing was performed with immunoSEQ multiplex PCR; in TCRdb, only in-frame clones are kept and a portion is missing. The repertoire holds approximately 170,000 clones, approximately 80% seen once, with over 2.5% in the top ten. With respect to this clone: What it binds is unknown.

V was trimmed by 4 bases and J by 5 bases, leaving 18 bases between them. CDR1 SGHDT and CDR2 YYEEEE come from the germline V gene. The CDR3 has 15 residues. J is TRBJ2-5 and V is TRBV5-6, with D perhaps TRBD1 (5 bases). This clonotype was obtained from a middle-aged woman in good health and CMV-seropositive. Sequenced: PBMCs. The CDR3 sequence is CASSAAGGARETQYF. DNA of the CDR3: TGTGCCAGCAGCGCGGCCGGTGGGGCGAGGGAGACCCAGTACTTC. The variable domain in full, with the rest retrieved from reference TRBV5-6 and TRBJ2-5, is DAGVTQSPTHLIKTRGQQVTLRCSPKSGHDTVSWYQQALGQGPQFIFQYYEEEERQRGNFPDRFSGHQFPNYSSELNVNALLLGDSALYLCASSAAGGARETQYFGPGTRLLVL.